A single T cell receptor beta chain is shown here with its context. The data are from a study of control samples from healthy donors and cancer patients. TCRdb's table, derived via immunoSEQ multiplex PCR, lists solely in-frame clones and lacks some. This sample has approximately 150,000 clones, with about 94% found just once. The germline V and J ends were trimmed by 6 bases and 1 base, with 9 bases remaining between them. The CDR3 covers 13 residues. The sample consisted of blood. J is TRBJ1-1 and V is TRBV12-3 or TRBV12-4; a possible D gene is TRBD1 (5 bases). The sequence was obtained from a woman aged 25 to 45 in good health. The CDR3 here is CASRWGRNTEAFF. In DNA, the CDR3 is TGTGCCAGCAGGTGGGGGAGGAACACTGAAGCTTTCTTT.